This T cell receptor (beta chain) is drawn from a study of monozygotic twins with inflammatory bowel disease. TCRdb reanalyzed the 5' RACE reads, giving one entry per CDR3 protein sequence and no DNA. The sample has around 100,000 distinct CDR3 sequences. The CDR3 consists of 14 residues. The chain recombines TRBV12-3 or TRBV12-4 with TRBJ2-5; there is no DNA to check the TCRdb D call of TRBD1. This clonotype was sampled from a human donor with ulcerative colitis or Crohn's disease, or a healthy co-twin of an affected twin (not recorded which). Sequencing was done on a sample of blood. CDR3 region: CASSLRRQQETQYF.